This record concerns one T cell receptor beta chain sequence. V was pared by 5 bases and J by 6 bases, with 8 bases of the junction left unmatched. This CDR3 is built from 15 residues. Germline CDR1 MNHEY, CDR2 SMNVEV (reference sequence). This sample was taken from a study of shared clonotypes between healthy human individuals. Some clones are missing from TCRdb's copy, which holds only in-frame ones; the method was immunoSEQ multiplex PCR. The repertoire consists of about 510,000 clones, with 79% occurring once and the leading ten covering about an eighth. The V call is TRBV27, the J call TRBJ2-3; TRBD1 matches at 10 bases. The TCR was taken from a woman aged 40 to 55 in good health. Some clones in this sample may be carry-over from other donors' samples. Material for sequencing was PBMCs. The CDR3 spells CASSDRDRGMDTQYF. In DNA form, the CDR3 reads TGTGCCAGCAGTGACCGGGACAGGGGCATGGATACGCAGTATTTT.